The 30 T cell receptor beta chains presented below share a single source sample, sequenced in a study of early T cells in non-severe SARS-CoV-2 infection. One entry per CDR3 protein results from TCRdb running MiXCR on the 5' RACE reads. This sample has about 75,000 distinct CDR3 sequences, with 11% found just once. The source material was whole blood, sampled at baseline. These receptors were obtained from an adult who was a healthcare worker with PCR-confirmed SARS-CoV-2 infection or an uninfected control (not recorded which).

The table lists this clonotype with many counts. The CDR3 spells CASSHLPTNEKLFF. CDR3 bases: TGTGCCAGCAGCCATTTGCCAACTAATGAAAAACTGTTTTTT. The rearrangement uses TRBV3-1 and TRBJ1-4; D not resolved. CDR3 length: 14 amino acids. CDR1 and CDR2 (germline): LGHDT, YNNKEL (reference sequence). V was clipped by 3 bases and J by 0 bases, with 5 bases between them.

V gene TRBV20-1 combines with J gene TRBJ2-3; D gene uncertain. V lost 6 bases and J 2 bases, leaving 18 bases between the germline ends. Germline CDR1 reads DFQATT; CDR2 reads SNEGSKA (reference sequence). This CDR3 region has 15 residues. The CDR3 nucleotides read TGCAGTGCCCAACTTGCCGGCTCGACCACAGATACGCAGTATTTT. This sequence encodes CSAQLAGSTTDTQYF.

This clonotype appeared many times. The chain recombines TRBV5-4 with TRBJ2-3, with D perhaps matching TRBD2 (5 bases). Deletions cut 4 bases from V and 0 bases from J, with 12 bases between. The CDR3 is made up of 15 amino acids. Germline V gene data show CDR1 as SGHNT and CDR2 as YYREEE (reference sequence). The CDR3, as DNA: TGTGCCAGCAGCGCTGCGAGCGGCAGCACAGATACGCAGTATTTT. Translating gives CASSAASGSTDTQYF.

This clonotype was seen repeatedly, ten times or more. The rearrangement links TRBV5-1 to TRBJ2-3; weak D call: TRBD1 (5 bases). This CDR3 is 14 amino acids long. V lost 4 bases and J lost 2, with 11 bases in between. Germline V CDR1 and CDR2: SGHRS, YFSETQ. In nucleotides, the CDR3 is TGCGCCAGCAGCGACGGACACCACACAGATACGCAGTATTTT. It is translated as CASSDGHHTDTQYF.

This chain connects TRBV28 to TRBJ2-2, with D perhaps TRBD2 (6 bases). The CDR3 covers 16 residues. The germline V gene encodes CDR1 MDHEN and CDR2 SYDVKM. V was shortened by 3 bases and J by 4 bases, with 15 bases between the two germline ends. CDR3 sequence: CASSFSQFGGTGELFF. CDR3 in DNA: TGTGCCAGCAGTTTCTCACAGTTCGGGGGCACCGGGGAGCTGTTTTTT.

This clonotype appeared many times. V gene TRBV6-2 or TRBV6-3 combines with J gene TRBJ2-7; D is possibly TRBD2 (6 bases). Trimming removed 4 bases at V and 3 bases at J, with 10 bases between. This CDR3 is built from 13 residues. Germline V gene data show CDR1 as MNHEY and CDR2 as SVGEGT. CDR3 residues: CASSWGVGYEQYF. In nucleotides, the CDR3 is TGTGCCAGCAGTTGGGGGGTAGGCTACGAGCAGTACTTC.

The genes are TRBV7-3 and TRBJ2-5; maybe TRBD2 (5 bases). The ends were cut back, 4 bases at V and 5 bases at J, with 17 bases in the middle. The CDR3 has 15 residues. The germline V gene has CDR1 SGHTA and CDR2 FQGTGA. The CDR3 region has the DNA TGTGCCAGCAGCTCCACGGGATCCATGGGGGAGACCCAGTACTTC. Amino acid sequence: CASSSTGSMGETQYF. The variable domain in full, completed from reference TRBV7-3 and TRBJ2-5, reads GAGVSQTPSNKVTEKGKYVELRCDPISGHTALYWYRQSLGQGPEFLIYFQGTGAADDSGLPNDRFFAVRPEGSVSTLKIQRTERGDSAVYLCASSSTGSMGETQYFGPGTRLLVL.

The sample holds one count of this clonotype. One base away lies a much larger clone, so this may be a sequencing read error. J is TRBJ1-1 and V is TRBV6-6, with D perhaps TRBD1 (5 bases). The CDR3 spans 16 residues. CDR1 is MNHNY and CDR2 is SVGAGI in the germline V gene (reference sequence). The CDR3 loop reads CTSSYLATRGYTEAFF. The CDR3 DNA reads as TGTACCAGCAGTTACCTTGCCACCCGGGGGTACACTGAAGCTTTCTTT.

This chain uses TRBV7-3 with TRBJ2-3; no reliable D call. Germline CDR1 reads SGHTA; CDR2 reads FQGTGA. V lost 6 bases and J lost 1, with 14 bases in between. The CDR3 loop spans 15 amino acids. CDR3 amino acids: CASRIGIPGTDTQYF. For the CDR3, the DNA is TGTGCCAGCAGGATTGGTATTCCCGGCACAGATACGCAGTATTTT.

This clonotype was seen more than once but under ten times. The gene calls are TRBV5-1 and TRBJ1-1, with a tentative D call TRBD1 (6 bases). This CDR3 spans 17 amino acids. Germline V gives CDR1 SGHRS, CDR2 YFSETQ. Trimming pared 3 bases from V and 4 bases from J, leaving 22 bases between. CDR3 coding DNA: TGCGCCAGCAGCTGGACGCCGAGAGACAGGTTTGGCACTGAAGCTTTCTTT. It codes for CASSWTPRDRFGTEAFF.

There are a few counts of this clonotype. This sequence joins TRBV5-1 and TRBJ1-1; D perhaps matches TRBD1 (5 bases). The CDR3 spans 14 residues. Germline V CDR1 and CDR2: SGHRS, YFSETQ. Trimming shortened V by 2 bases and J by 4 bases, and 12 bases separated the two germline ends. The CDR3 spells CASSFQGLGTEAFF. The CDR3 DNA follows: TGCGCCAGCAGCTTTCAGGGTTTGGGCACTGAAGCTTTCTTT.

This chain connects TRBV7-2 to TRBJ1-4; 7 nucleotides align to TRBD1. This CDR3 region has 14 residues. Germline CDR1 is SGHTA and CDR2 is FQGNSA. Germline trimming cut 5 bases from V and 2 bases from J; bases unmatched to any gene: 2. The CDR3 coding sequence is TGTGCCAGCAGCGTACAGGGGACTAATGAAAAACTGTTTTTT. It specifies CASSVQGTNEKLFF.

This clonotype was found a few times. This chain connects TRBV2 to TRBJ1-4, with 11 bases identical to TRBD1. The CDR3 sequence is 15 residues long. Losses at the gene ends were 7 bases for V and 5 bases for J; bases not matched to a gene: 6. Germline-derived CDR1 and CDR2 are SNHLY and FYNNEI. The CDR3 bases are TGTGCCAGCAACCCGGACAGGGGGCGGAATGAAAAACTGTTTTTT. This translates into CASNPDRGRNEKLFF. The full variable domain, with the rest looked up from reference TRBV2 and TRBJ1-4, is EPEVTQTPSHQVTQMGQEVILRCVPISNHLYFYWYRQILGQKVEFLVSFYNNEISEKSEIFDDQFSVERPDGSNFTLKIRSTKLEDSAMYFCASNPDRGRNEKLFFGSGTQLSVL.

The sample holds a few counts of this clonotype. The chain recombines TRBV10-3 with TRBJ1-2, with D perhaps matching TRBD1 (5 bases). The CDR3 is made up of 13 amino acids. V was pared by 7 bases and J by 4 bases, with 13 bases between. Germline loops: CDR1 ENHRY, CDR2 SYGVKD. The DNA for the CDR3 is TGTGCCATCACCACAGGACTGGGCTATGGCTACACCTTC. It specifies CAITTGLGYGYTF.

In its sample, this clonotype was seen a few times. The V gene is TRBV5-1, the J gene TRBJ2-6, with 10 bases aligning to TRBD1. The CDR3 runs 19 residues. J was trimmed by 1 base and V by 3 bases; bases with no gene match: 10. Per the germline V gene, CDR1 is SGHRS and CDR2 is YFSETQ. In DNA form, the CDR3 reads TGCGCCAGCAGCTGGAGGGGACAGGGGACTTTTTCTGGGGCCAACGTCCTGACTTTC. It specifies CASSWRGQGTFSGANVLTF.

In its sample, this clonotype was seen many times. This chain uses TRBV5-5 with TRBJ1-6, with D perhaps TRBD1 (6 bases). The germline gives CDR1 SGHKS, CDR2 YYEKEE (reference sequence). CDR3 length equals 16 residues. V was cut by 1 base and J by 13 bases, with 21 bases left in between. Here the CDR3 reads CASSLYGRDILSPLHF. The DNA for the CDR3 is TGTGCCAGCAGCTTGTATGGACGGGACATTTTGTCGCCCCTCCACTTT.

The CDR3 is CASSFPSARSSEKLFF. CDR3 DNA: TGTGCCAGCAGCTTCCCGTCGGCGCGATCTTCTGAAAAACTGTTTTTT. The chain is built from TRBV7-6 and TRBJ1-4; D call uncertain. Germline loops: CDR1 SGHVS, CDR2 FNYEAQ. The CDR3 loop spans 16 amino acids. The germline V and J ends were trimmed by 3 bases and 7 bases, with 18 bases remaining between them.

This clonotype was picked up many times. CDR3 protein: CASSAFPPILEPYEQYF. The DNA of the CDR3 is TGTGCCAGCAGCGCATTCCCCCCGATTCTCGAACCCTACGAGCAGTACTTC. The V gene is TRBV6-4, the J gene TRBJ2-7; D remains ambiguous. This CDR3 is 17 amino acids long. The germline CDR1 and CDR2 sequences are MRHNA and SNTAGT. The V end lost 6 bases, the J end lost 2 bases, and 23 bases lay between the germline ends.

This clonotype was observed many times. This chain connects TRBV29-1 to TRBJ1-1; D call uncertain. Trimming removed 7 bases from V and 3 bases from J, with 6 bases in between. The CDR3 has 10 residues. Germline lookup yields CDR1 SQVTM and CDR2 ANQGSEA. As DNA, the CDR3 is TGCAGCGGCTTACACACTGAAGCTTTCTTT. It specifies CSGLHTEAFF.

This clonotype was detected only a few times. J is TRBJ2-7 and V is TRBV11-2; D is ambiguous. The CDR3 loop spans 12 amino acids. Looked up from germline, CDR1 is SGHAT and CDR2 is FQNNGV. Trimming removed 1 base from V and 6 bases from J, with 7 bases in between. CDR3 sequence reads: CASSLVILEQYF. The CDR3 nucleotides are TGTGCCAGCAGCTTAGTAATTCTCGAGCAGTACTTC.

This clonotype was seen repeatedly, ten times or more. This chain links TRBV7-3 with TRBJ2-3; no reliable D call. V lost 2 bases and J 2 bases, leaving 11 bases between the germline ends. The CDR3 length is 15 residues. Germline V gene lookup returns CDR1 SGHTA and CDR2 FQGTGA. The CDR3 DNA reads as TGTGCCAGCAGCTTAGGCCAGTTCCCCACAGATACGCAGTATTTT. Amino acid sequence: CASSLGQFPTDTQYF.

A few counts support this clonotype. V is TRBV7-9 and J is TRBJ2-4, with 8 bases that match TRBD1. Trimming at V came to 1 base and at J to 3 bases, leaving 8 bases not matched to a gene. The CDR3 loop spans 17 amino acids. CDR1 is SEHNR and CDR2 is FQNEAQ in the germline V gene (reference sequence). In DNA, the CDR3 is TGTGCCAGCAGCTTAGGCCGGACAGGGTCGGGCAAAAACATTCAGTACTTC. Amino acids: CASSLGRTGSGKNIQYF.

The table lists this clonotype with a few counts. The J gene is TRBJ2-7, the V gene TRBV6-5; 11 bases match TRBD1. Germline V CDR1 and CDR2: MNHEY, SVGAGI. The CDR3 is 14 residues long. After removal of 1 base from V and 6 bases from J, the junction contained 2 bases not matched to a gene. Here the CDR3 DNA reads TGTGCCAGCAGTTACTTAGGACAGGGGGCCGAGCAGTACTTC. Residues: CASSYLGQGAEQYF.

This chain uses TRBV5-4 with TRBJ2-1; 7 positions agree with TRBD1. This CDR3 has 15 residues. The ends lost 4 bases at V and 9 bases at J; junction bases unmatched: 13. Germline V gene lookup returns CDR1 SGHNT and CDR2 YYREEE (reference sequence). The CDR3 reads CASSTDRTGSIEQFF. The CDR3 DNA reads TGTGCCAGCAGCACGGACAGGACCGGAAGTATTGAGCAGTTCTTC. Drawing the rest from reference TRBV5-4 and TRBJ2-1, the complete variable domain is ETGVTQSPTHLIKTRGQQVTLRCSSQSGHNTVSWYQQALGQGPQFIFQYYREEENGRGNFPPRFSGLQFPNYSSELNVNALELDDSALYLCASSTDRTGSIEQFFGPGTRLTVL.

This clonotype was found many times. V and J are TRBV7-2 and TRBJ1-1; 9 nucleotides match TRBD1. The junction had 4 bases not matched to a gene; V was cut back by 5 bases and J by 3 bases. The CDR3 has 14 residues. Germline V gene sequence: CDR1 SGHTA, CDR2 FQGNSA. The CDR3 here is CASSQDRGYTEAFF. The CDR3 bases are TGTGCCAGCAGCCAGGACAGGGGATACACTGAAGCTTTCTTT.

At least ten counts were recorded for this clonotype. The chain recombines TRBV29-1 with TRBJ2-7, with TRBD1 matching over 8 bases. The CDR3 is 13 residues long. Germline V gives CDR1 SQVTM, CDR2 ANQGSEA. V gave up 0 bases and J gave up 5 bases; unmatched junction bases: 3. The CDR3 nucleotides are TGCAGCGTTGAAGATCACAGGGGGGACGAGCAGTACTTC. Amino acids: CSVEDHRGDEQYF.

This clonotype was counted a few times. V and J are TRBV6-6 and TRBJ2-5, with D tentatively TRBD1 (7 bases). CDR1 MNHNY and CDR2 SVGAGI come from the germline V gene (reference sequence). The ends were cut back, 4 bases at V and 3 bases at J, with 15 bases in the middle. The CDR3 is made up of 15 amino acids. The CDR3 region has the DNA TGTGCCAGCAGTTTTCTAGCGACAGGGAAAGAGACCCAGTACTTC. Encoded protein: CASSFLATGKETQYF.

This clonotype was picked up many times. This chain uses TRBV10-3 with TRBJ1-5; unclear D gene. CDR3 length: 16 residues. V lost 5 bases, J lost 0 bases, and 14 bases lay in between. Germline V gene lookup returns CDR1 ENHRY and CDR2 SYGVKD. CDR3 amino acids: CAISNSGANSNQPQHF. CDR3 bases: TGTGCCATCAGTAACTCAGGCGCCAATAGCAATCAGCCCCAGCATTTT.

This clonotype was seen repeatedly, ten times or more. The genes are TRBV29-1 and TRBJ2-5, with 15 bases identical to TRBD2. V was pared by 3 bases and J by 4 bases, with 6 bases of the junction left unmatched. CDR1 and CDR2 (germline): SQVTM, ANQGSEA. This CDR3 comprises 16 residues. In DNA, the CDR3 is TGCAGCGTTGATGGACTAGCGGGGGGGCATTTAGAGACCCAGTACTTC. Translation gives CSVDGLAGGHLETQYF.

There are a few counts of this clonotype. V and J are TRBV28 and TRBJ1-2; no definite D call. CDR3 size: 11 residues. CDR1 MDHEN and CDR2 SYDVKM come from the germline V gene. Trimming left V 7 bases short and J 8 bases short, with 11 bases between. DNA for the CDR3: TGTGCCAGCATCTCAGTTCAGGGCTACACCTTC. Translating it yields CASISVQGYTF.